Presented here are 13 T cell receptor beta chains from one specimen sequenced in a study of Tregs in tolerant kidney transplant recipients. The data were produced by immunoSEQ multiplex PCR, yet TCRdb's version contains in-frame clones alone and is incomplete. The sample carries about 52,000 clones, approximately 91% recorded once. Related graft donors supplied nonmyeloablative bone marrow transplants, and mixed chimerism was transient. The sequencing used CD8+ T cells from blood (PBMCs), collected 24 months after the transplant. All receptors come from a human patient who received a combined kidney and bone marrow transplant. Some T cells may trace back to the graft donor.

This clone has only one observation. The V gene is TRBV7-9, the J gene TRBJ2-1, with 10 bases matching TRBD1. The germline gives CDR1 SEHNR, CDR2 FQNEAQ (reference sequence). This CDR3 is 17 amino acids long. V lost 5 bases and J lost 4; bases outside the gene matches: 11. The CDR3 spells CASSDAGRTGGYNEQFF. CDR3 in DNA: TGTGCCAGCAGCGATGCTGGTCGGACAGGGGGTTACAATGAGCAGTTCTTC.

This chain connects TRBV7-3 to TRBJ2-3; possible D gene TRBD1, 5 bases. This CDR3 contains 14 residues. Germline values: CDR1 SGHTA, CDR2 FQGTGA. V gave up 6 bases and J gave up 1 base, with 11 bases separating them. CDR3 in DNA: TGTGCCAGCAGTTCAGGGTTACGCACAGATACGCAGTATTTT. It encodes CASSSGLRTDTQYF.

This sequence joins TRBV7-2 and TRBJ1-1; 7 bases align to TRBD1. The length of the CDR3 is 14 residues. The trim removed 1 base at V and 3 bases at J, leaving 2 bases unmatched. Germline CDR1 reads SGHTA; CDR2 reads FQGNSA. CDR3 amino acids: CASSLGTGYTEAFF. In DNA form, the CDR3 reads TGTGCCAGCAGCTTAGGGACAGGATACACTGAAGCTTTCTTT.

The chain is built from TRBV28 and TRBJ1-2, with D possibly matching TRBD1 (5 bases). Trimming cost V 3 bases and J 9 bases, with 17 bases left between them. The germline gives CDR1 MDHEN, CDR2 SYDVKM. This CDR3 spans 14 amino acids. CDR3 protein: CASSFLLGGIRYTF. For the CDR3, the DNA is TGTGCCAGCAGTTTTCTTTTGGGGGGAATTCGCTACACCTTC.

The gene calls are TRBV30 and TRBJ2-2; D ambiguous. Deletions cut 3 bases from V and 6 bases from J, with 17 bases between. The CDR3 loop spans 15 amino acids. Germline-derived CDR1 and CDR2 are GTSNPN and SVGIG (reference sequence). As DNA, the CDR3 is TGTGCCTGGAGACCCTGGGTGACGACTGCCGGGGAGCTGTTTTTT. Translated: CAWRPWVTTAGELFF.

The chain uses TRBV13 and TRBJ2-1, with TRBD2 identical over 10 bases. CDR3 size: 13 residues. Germline trimming cut 5 bases from V and 8 bases from J; bases unmatched to any gene: 3. CDR1 and CDR2 (germline): PRHDT, FYEKMQ (reference sequence). The CDR3 coding sequence is TGTGCCAGCAGCCTCCTAGCGGGAGATGAGCAGTTCTTC. Residues: CASSLLAGDEQFF.

J is TRBJ2-2 and V is TRBV13; 12 positions agree with TRBD1. The CDR3 loop spans 15 amino acids. Germline trimming cut 3 bases from V and 6 bases from J; bases unmatched to any gene: 2. CDR1 and CDR2 from the germline V gene are PRHDT and FYEKMQ (reference sequence). CDR3 sequence: CASSFGTGGPGELFF. The DNA for the CDR3 is TGTGCCAGCAGCTTCGGGACAGGGGGCCCCGGGGAGCTGTTTTTT.

The chain's CDR3 is CASRATGGTEAFF. The CDR3 DNA sequence: TGTGCCAGCAGGGCGACAGGGGGCACTGAAGCTTTCTTT. This chain uses TRBV2 with TRBJ1-1, with TRBD1 matching 9 bases. The CDR3 is 13 amino acids. Germline CDR1 and CDR2: SNHLY and FYNNEI. Trimming removed 6 bases from V and 4 bases from J; junction bases left unmatched: 3.

This clone was recorded a few times. The chain combines TRBV5-4 with TRBJ2-1; possible D gene TRBD2, 6 bases. The CDR3 has 14 amino acids. V dropped 4 bases and J dropped 2 bases, with 10 bases sitting between them. From germline, CDR1 is SGHNT and CDR2 YYREEE (reference sequence). CDR3 DNA sequence: TGTGCCAGCAGCCCCTGGACTACCTACAATGAGCAGTTCTTC. Its translation is CASSPWTTYNEQFF.

This rearrangement joins TRBV15 to TRBJ2-5; 12 bases are a match to TRBD1. This CDR3 spans 16 amino acids. Germline V gene lookup returns CDR1 LNHNV and CDR2 YYDKDF (reference sequence). Unmatched junction bases numbered 9, after V lost 8 bases and J lost 2 bases. CDR3 loop: CATGTGGGWVQETQYF. The CDR3 DNA reads as TGTGCCACCGGGACAGGGGGCGGTTGGGTTCAAGAGACCCAGTACTTC.

The chain carries TRBV28 and TRBJ1-1, with D perhaps matching TRBD1 (5 bases). The CDR3 is made up of 15 amino acids. Looked up from germline, CDR1 is MDHEN and CDR2 is SYDVKM. Deletions cut 6 bases from V and 5 bases from J, with 19 bases between. The CDR3 DNA follows: TGTGCCAGCAGCACCTTGTGGGGGGTTGGAACTGAAGCTTTCTTT. Translated: CASSTLWGVGTEAFF.

The chain combines TRBV4-2 with TRBJ2-7; the D gene is possibly TRBD2 (6 bases). V lost 0 bases and J lost 0, with 15 bases in between. The germline gives CDR1 LGHNA, CDR2 YNFKEQ. The CDR3 extends over 17 amino acids. CDR3 protein: CASSQERLDQSSYEQYF. Written as DNA, the CDR3 is TGTGCCAGCAGCCAAGAGAGACTAGATCAGAGCTCCTACGAGCAGTACTTC.

This clone was picked up one time. The rearrangement joins TRBV5-4 to TRBJ2-1; 7 bases fit TRBD2. This CDR3 region has 13 residues. V was clipped by 5 bases and J by 7 bases; unmatched bases: 6. CDR1 is SGHNT and CDR2 is YYREEE in the germline V gene (reference sequence). This CDR3 is CASRGGIDNEQFF. CDR3 bases: TGTGCCAGCAGGGGGGGGATAGATAATGAGCAGTTCTTC.